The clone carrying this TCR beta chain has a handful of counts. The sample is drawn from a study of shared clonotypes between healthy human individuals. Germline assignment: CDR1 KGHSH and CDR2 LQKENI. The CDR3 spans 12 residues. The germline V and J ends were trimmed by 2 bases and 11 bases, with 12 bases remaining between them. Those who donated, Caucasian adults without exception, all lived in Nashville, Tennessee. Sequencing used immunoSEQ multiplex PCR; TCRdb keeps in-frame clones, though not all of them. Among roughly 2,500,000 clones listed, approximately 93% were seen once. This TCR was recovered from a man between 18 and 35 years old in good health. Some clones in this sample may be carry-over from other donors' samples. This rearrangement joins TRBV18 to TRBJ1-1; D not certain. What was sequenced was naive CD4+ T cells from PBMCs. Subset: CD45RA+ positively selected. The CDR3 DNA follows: TGTGCCAGCTCACCAGAGGGCGGTCCGGCTTTCTTT. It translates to CASSPEGGPAFF.